These 2 T cell receptor beta chains were sequenced from one sample in a study of CD8 T cells in ankylosing spondylitis. Findings of the study overall: Several highly homologous variants made up a TCR beta motif that seemed to typify ankylosing spondylitis blood.

Their target antigens are unknown. TCRdb reprocessed the 5' RACE reads with MiXCR, giving one entry per CDR3 protein. The sample comprises hundreds of thousands of distinct CDR3 sequences, more than 9.5% of which are singletons, and approximately 6.2% rests with the top ten. Sequencing input: blood, either unsorted or a sorted T cell fraction (not recorded which). The receptors derive from a male donor with ankylosing spondylitis.

This clonotype was seen a few times. The CDR3, as DNA: TGCAGTGCTGGGACTTACACAGATACGCAGTATTTT. Amino acids: CSAGTYTDTQYF. This chain connects TRBV20-1 to TRBJ2-3, with a possible D match to TRBD2 (6 bases). The germline CDR1 and CDR2 sequences are DFQATT and SNEGSKA (reference sequence). Trimming left V 5 bases short and J 2 bases short, with 8 bases between. This CDR3 region has 12 residues.

Many counts were recorded for this clonotype. This chain connects TRBV12-3 or TRBV12-4 to TRBJ2-2; 7 nucleotides line up with TRBD2. J was trimmed by 1 base and V by 6 bases; bases with no gene match: 11. The CDR3 is made up of 17 amino acids. For the CDR3, the DNA is TGTGCCAGCAGCTCTATTAGTAGCGGGCTGAACACCGGGGAGCTGTTTTTT. This sequence encodes CASSSISSGLNTGELFF.